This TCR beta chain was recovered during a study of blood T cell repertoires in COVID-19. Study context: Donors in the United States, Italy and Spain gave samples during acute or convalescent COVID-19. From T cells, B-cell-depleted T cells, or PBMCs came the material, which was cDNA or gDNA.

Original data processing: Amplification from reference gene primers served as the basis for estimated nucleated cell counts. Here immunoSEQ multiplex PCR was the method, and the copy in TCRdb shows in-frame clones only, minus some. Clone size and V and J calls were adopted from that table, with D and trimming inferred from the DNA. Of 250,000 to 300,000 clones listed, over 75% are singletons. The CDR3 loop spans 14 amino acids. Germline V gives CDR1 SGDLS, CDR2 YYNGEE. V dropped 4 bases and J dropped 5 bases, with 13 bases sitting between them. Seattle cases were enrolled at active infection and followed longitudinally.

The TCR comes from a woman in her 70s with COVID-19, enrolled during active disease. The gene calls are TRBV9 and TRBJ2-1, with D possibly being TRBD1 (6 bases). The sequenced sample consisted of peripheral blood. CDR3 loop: CASSPQTGNNEQFF. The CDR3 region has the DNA TGTGCCAGCAGCCCTCAGACAGGAAACAATGAGCAGTTCTTC.